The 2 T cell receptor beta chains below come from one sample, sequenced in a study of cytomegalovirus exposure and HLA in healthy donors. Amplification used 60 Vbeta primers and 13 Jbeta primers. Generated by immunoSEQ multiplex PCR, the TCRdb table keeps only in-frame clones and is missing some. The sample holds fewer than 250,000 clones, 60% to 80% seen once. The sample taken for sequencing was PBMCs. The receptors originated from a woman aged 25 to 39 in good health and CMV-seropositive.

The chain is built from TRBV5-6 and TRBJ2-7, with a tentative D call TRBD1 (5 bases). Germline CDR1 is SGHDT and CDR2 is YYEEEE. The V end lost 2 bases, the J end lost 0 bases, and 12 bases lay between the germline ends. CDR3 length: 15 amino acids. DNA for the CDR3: TGTGCCAGCAGCTTAGGGGTTACTACCTCCTACGAGCAGTACTTC. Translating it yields CASSLGVTTSYEQYF.

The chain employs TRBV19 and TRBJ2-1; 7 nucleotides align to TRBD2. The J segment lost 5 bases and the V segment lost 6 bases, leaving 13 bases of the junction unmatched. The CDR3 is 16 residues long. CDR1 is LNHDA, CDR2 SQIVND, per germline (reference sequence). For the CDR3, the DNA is TGTGCCAGTAGACCCGGCGGTAGCGGGTGGAACAATGAGCAGTTCTTC. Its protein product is CASRPGGSGWNNEQFF.